This passage covers 2 T cell receptor beta chains from one sample sequenced in a study of vaccination and CD4 T cells after COVID-19. Treatment: roughly 10-day PBMC culture with coronavirus spike peptide pools or control peptides (ViraFEST assay). Sequenced with the Oncomine TCR Beta short-read assay was DNA taken from cultured CD4+ T cells. TCRdb passed the PCR reads through MiXCR, listing each CDR3 protein once. Here the sample spans 20,000 or so distinct CDR3 sequences, around 60% being singletons. Antigen specificity for these receptors is unknown. The starting material was CD4+ T cells from blood, cultured in vitro, obtained before SARS-CoV-2 vaccination. The receptors shown here come from a human donor who had recovered from COVID-19.

The chain is built from TRBV28 and TRBJ2-3; 11 nucleotides match TRBD2. The length of the CDR3 is 16 residues. CDR1 and CDR2 from the germline V gene are MDHEN and SYDVKM. J gave up 5 bases and V 1 base, and 5 bases lay outside the gene matches. The CDR3 bases are TGTGCCAGCAGTTTATTTACTAGCGGGAGACAAGATACGCAGTATTTT. It encodes CASSLFTSGRQDTQYF.

The rearrangement links TRBV10-3 to TRBJ1-2; D might be TRBD1 (5 bases). There are 13 residues in the CDR3. Looked up from germline, CDR1 is ENHRY and CDR2 is SYGVKD. V lost 2 bases, J lost 8 bases, and 12 bases lay in between. The CDR3 region has the DNA TGTGCCATCAGTGAGACGGGGCTCGGCGGCTACACCTTC. It is translated as CAISETGLGGYTF.